The present T cell receptor beta chain was sequenced within a study of neurological immune-mediated disorders (dated by TCRdb to about 2019). Background on the whole study: Among the 35 or so multiple sclerosis patients, approximately 30 had relapsing-remitting MS and 3 had secondary progressive MS. Peripheral blood TCR-beta repertoires from patients with HTLV-I-associated myelopathy (HAM/TSP), patients with multiple sclerosis, and healthy controls were compared in the study using UMI-based sequencing. The 85 to 110 TCR-beta libraries included longitudinal samples, technical triplicates and paired sorted CD4+ and CD8+ T-cell subsets alongside PBMC samples. Of the approximately 68 subjects in the cohort, around 15 were HAM/TSP patients, roughly 35 were multiple sclerosis patients, and 20 were healthy controls.

cDNA was synthesized by template-switch 5'RACE using a primer carrying a 10-nucleotide random unique molecular identifier by which each TCR transcript was tagged. Every sequencing run yielded over 180 million TCR-beta sequences covering 15-18 subjects. The RNeasy kit was used to extract total RNA. The KAPA Real-time Library Amplification kit was used to amplify TCR-beta VDJ regions with primers targeting the TCR constant region and the 5'RACE anchor. Sample indexes and Illumina adaptors were added in a first PCR, after which library yield was increased in a second PCR. After purification with Ampure beads, the TCR product of roughly 650 bp was size-selected on a 2% E-gel SizeSelection system. Library quality was checked on a Bioanalyzer, concentration was measured with Qubit, and libraries were quantified with the Kapa Library Quantification kit before pooling. An Illumina HiSeq 2500 was used to sequence the libraries paired-end at 2 x 150 bp. To increase sequence diversity, roughly 24-31% phiX was spiked into each library pool. On the authors' methods: Quality-filtered reads were processed with the UMI-based MiGEC pipeline, and over 90% of raw TCR sequences were removed by the MiGEC pipeline during error correction. VDJ genes were aligned to IMGT germline references, and clonotypes were defined by unique CDR3 amino acid sequence plus V-J genes. Clonal expansion, Shannon diversity and CDR3 relatedness (CalcPairwiseDistances, ClusterSamples) were evaluated with VDJtools, and phylogenetic trees were built with CLCbio workbench. A clone was classed as expanded if it had 8 or more unique UMIs, a cutoff based on coefficient-of-variation modelling across technical triplicates. The public reads were run again by TCRdb, first through fastp at Q25 and then through MiXCR, and only productive beta chains were kept. Rows are combined by CDR3 protein, so each entry shows the most common genes and DNA. In this record, the V and J calls reflect TCRdb's handling and not the investigators' own analysis. Here the sample has tens of thousands of distinct CDR3 sequences; 2% to 3% occur a single time. The ten top clones hold about 1.1% of the sample.

This clonotype was recorded many times. The antigen it binds to is not known. Per-base quality was not reported, and no clone a single base away is much larger than it. Beyond this particular receptor, the publication reports: The MS cluster showed no association with clinical or MRI features, and the authors stated that larger cohorts are needed. No identical CDR3 amino acid sequences were shared among expanded clones across subjects, suggesting private TCR-beta repertoires in all groups. Repertoires from 18 of 34 MS patients were grouped by phylogenetic analysis into a cluster of related CDR3 sequences, suggesting a possible repertoire-level signature. TCR clonal expansion was highest in HAM/TSP patients and lowest in MS patients, with MS patients falling below even healthy controls.

Libraries from unsorted PBMCs were made from 2 million PBMCs kept in RNAlater at -80 degrees C until RNA extraction. Multiple sclerosis patients were enrolled in a US clinical protocol under which disease progression was evaluated by magnetic resonance imaging. Peripheral blood underwent Ficoll-Hypaque density gradient centrifugation to isolate PBMCs, which were then cryopreserved in liquid nitrogen. From the cysteine up to the phenylalanine, the CDR3 has a length of 13 residues. This entry keeps only the CDR3 DNA: 39 bases, framed from base 1. The CDR1 and CDR2 encoded by the germline V gene are MNHEY and SVGEGT. The junction carries 8 bases between V and J, which are trimmed by 2 bases and 3 bases respectively.

Source material: PBMCs. The V and J segments used are TRBV6-2 or TRBV6-3 and TRBJ2-7, with the D segment identity uncertain. The receptor was isolated from a woman aged 25 to 45 with multiple sclerosis. The DNA is as follows: TGTGCCAGCAGTTACCAACTATACTACGAGCAGTACTTC. The resulting protein is CASSYQLYYEQYF.